Listed below are T cell receptor beta chains from one sample, sequenced in a study of response to subunit inactivated influenza vaccine. Each CDR3 protein is one row after TCRdb ran MiXCR on the RT-PCR reads. The table has about 180,000 distinct CDR3 sequences, roughly 8.7% seen once. Here the sequenced sample was non-naive T cells sorted from PBMCs, taken on the day of vaccination. Receptors originate from a man aged 50 to 60 who received an inactivated influenza vaccine. Both conserved end residues are part of each CDR3.

cdr3_length: 15; v_call: TRBV10-3; cdr3_aa: CATDSDRGSTDTQYF
cdr3_length: 15; v_call: TRBV4-2; cdr3_aa: CASSQPQGTGTEAFF
cdr3_length: 16; v_call: TRBV10-3; cdr3_aa: CAISEAGRFSGNTIYF
cdr3_length: 14; v_call: TRBV28; cdr3_aa: CASSSGLAAGELFF
cdr3_length: 12; v_call: TRBV2; cdr3_aa: CASSLRVDTQYF
cdr3_length: 17; v_call: TRBV20-1; cdr3_aa: CSARVIPGTIGTDTQYF
cdr3_length: 15; v_call: TRBV19; cdr3_aa: CASSRGQELTGELFF
cdr3_length: 15; v_call: TRBV12-3/TRBV12-4; cdr3_aa: CASSLYRGVNTEAFF
cdr3_length: 19; v_call: TRBV9; cdr3_aa: CASSVGTNGMTSSGNTIYF
cdr3_length: 12; v_call: TRBV20-1; cdr3_aa: CSARGGKETQYF
cdr3_length: 14; v_call: TRBV6-1; cdr3_aa: CATYPRARSGELFF
cdr3_length: 12; v_call: TRBV6-1; cdr3_aa: CASRVYTGELFF
cdr3_length: 15; v_call: TRBV5-1; cdr3_aa: CASSSTGIMNTEAFF
cdr3_length: 16; v_call: TRBV6-1; cdr3_aa: CASSRFARVSSYEQYF
cdr3_length: 16; v_call: TRBV3-1; cdr3_aa: CASSQDRKLAGGTQYF
cdr3_length: 14; v_call: TRBV7-7; cdr3_aa: CASSPGTGTNEQYF
cdr3_length: 15; v_call: TRBV6-5; cdr3_aa: CASSSGQGGPYGYTF
cdr3_length: 14; v_call: TRBV2; cdr3_aa: CATQSGRPNYGYTF
cdr3_length: 15; v_call: TRBV4-2; cdr3_aa: CASSQVGGATDTQYF
cdr3_length: 17; v_call: TRBV5-1; cdr3_aa: CASSSGASGARGETQYF
cdr3_length: 15; v_call: TRBV5-1; cdr3_aa: CASSLVAETQETQYF
cdr3_length: 14; v_call: TRBV7-2; cdr3_aa: CASSLGIGRAPLHF
cdr3_length: 12; v_call: TRBV20-1; cdr3_aa: CSGADFKETQYF
cdr3_length: 12; v_call: TRBV7-9; cdr3_aa: CASSRFSYEQYF
cdr3_length: 16; v_call: TRBV7-8; cdr3_aa: CASSLRGSGGAYEQYF
cdr3_length: 14; v_call: TRBV20-1; cdr3_aa: CSATRRGGGQPQHF
cdr3_length: 13; v_call: TRBV10-3; cdr3_aa: CATAAGVQETQYF
cdr3_length: 16; v_call: TRBV15; cdr3_aa: CATSRPGTGKYNEQFF
cdr3_length: 16; v_call: TRBV4-1; cdr3_aa: CASSRLQGEGSAGYTF
cdr3_length: 17; v_call: TRBV9; cdr3_aa: CASSVSQGASGGNTIYF
cdr3_length: 14; v_call: TRBV11-2; cdr3_aa: CASSTDGQGAEAFF
cdr3_length: 13; v_call: TRBV10-3; cdr3_aa: CAISESAGYEQYF
cdr3_length: 14; v_call: TRBV20-1; cdr3_aa: CSANRVLDPYEQYF
cdr3_length: 15; v_call: TRBV4-2; cdr3_aa: CASSQDTSGGYEQYF
cdr3_length: 13; v_call: TRBV5-1; cdr3_aa: CASSADQGFEAFF
cdr3_length: 14; v_call: TRBV19; cdr3_aa: CASSIQGDWAEAFF
cdr3_length: 15; v_call: TRBV7-2; cdr3_aa: CASSPSRVSNSPLHF
cdr3_length: 15; v_call: TRBV7-2; cdr3_aa: CASSSTSGGAETQYF
cdr3_length: 11; v_call: TRBV29-1; cdr3_aa: CSSEDGNGYTF
cdr3_length: 13; v_call: TRBV5-1; cdr3_aa: CASSLDASGEQYF
cdr3_length: 14; v_call: TRBV9; cdr3_aa: CASSVGMGADTQYF
cdr3_length: 13; v_call: TRBV21-1; cdr3_aa: CASSTQKLHEQYF
cdr3_length: 13; v_call: TRBV7-2; cdr3_aa: CASSLVLVSEQYF
cdr3_length: 14; v_call: TRBV25-1; cdr3_aa: CASSERNSNQPQHF
cdr3_length: 18; v_call: TRBV9; cdr3_aa: CASSVRQGGLAGRNEQFF
cdr3_length: 16; v_call: TRBV6-2/TRBV6-3; cdr3_aa: CASSYTSGQVSHIQYF
cdr3_length: 15; v_call: TRBV27; cdr3_aa: CASSLSQTGLNEQFF
cdr3_length: 14; v_call: TRBV7-2; cdr3_aa: CASSLVRKWETQYF
cdr3_length: 12; v_call: TRBV7-9; cdr3_aa: CASSTMNTEAFF
cdr3_length: 15; v_call: TRBV11-2; cdr3_aa: CASSLFGTYQETQYF
cdr3_length: 16; v_call: TRBV11-2; cdr3_aa: CASSLRRGGRADTQYF
cdr3_length: 14; v_call: TRBV9; cdr3_aa: CASSVASATDTQYF
cdr3_length: 15; v_call: TRBV20-1; cdr3_aa: CSAKDWTSITDAQYF
cdr3_length: 15; v_call: TRBV5-6; cdr3_aa: CASSLALENTGELFF
cdr3_length: 14; v_call: TRBV20-1; cdr3_aa: CSARDRGSTDTQYF
cdr3_length: 13; v_call: TRBV14; cdr3_aa: CASSRPGPGELFF
cdr3_length: 13; v_call: TRBV2; cdr3_aa: CASSGGPNTEAFF
cdr3_length: 13; v_call: TRBV29-1; cdr3_aa: CSVWSGTYGTQYF
cdr3_length: 14; v_call: TRBV20-1; cdr3_aa: CSARDSTSGRPQYF
cdr3_length: 12; v_call: TRBV29-1; cdr3_aa: CSDKTSSETQYF